A single T cell receptor (beta chain) is shown here with its context. This sample was taken from a study of blood T cell repertoires in COVID-19. For the study at large: In each case, the material was cDNA or gDNA derived from T cells, B-cell-depleted T cells, or PBMCs.

Germline CDR1 reads SGHDN; CDR2 reads FVKESK. V shed 6 bases, J shed 14 bases, and the junction held 25 bases outside the gene matches. The CDR3 has 18 amino acids. Patients in Seattle were enrolled during active infection, then followed longitudinally. Assay: immunoSEQ multiplex PCR; the TCRdb copy retains only in-frame clones and omits some. Among roughly 480,000 clones listed, 80% to 90% were seen once. The material sequenced was peripheral blood. V and J are TRBV14 and TRBJ2-1, with 10 bases matching TRBD2. This sequence originates from a man between 18 and 35 years old with COVID-19, enrolled during active disease. DNA of the CDR3: TGTGCCAGCAGACCATGGAGCGGGAGGGCCACGAAGGTCGCGTCGGAGTTCTTC. Its translation: CASRPWSGRATKVASEFF.